Below, 18 T cell receptor beta chains from the same sample are listed, as sequenced in a study of response to subunit inactivated influenza vaccine (dated by TCRdb to 2017 to 2018). Libraries came from RT-PCR. Instrument on record: Illumina HiSeq 2500. Using fastp at Q25 and MiXCR, TCRdb reprocessed the public reads and kept productive beta chains. Records with the same CDR3 protein are collapsed into one entry carrying the most frequent genes and DNA. The sample data list 530,000 or so distinct CDR3 sequences, and about 25% of these were observed just once. The top ten clonotypes cover 1.5% to 2% of the sample. The source material was CD4+ T cells sorted from PBMCs, sampled less than 6 days after vaccination. These receptors all come from a man in his forties or fifties who received an inactivated influenza vaccine. Donor details come from another sample of the same person, matched by shared clones.

This clonotype was observed a single time. The chain employs TRBV5-1 and TRBJ2-5; either TRBD1 or TRBD2 may fit D (5 bases each). This CDR3 spans 14 amino acids. Germline CDR1 is SGHRS and CDR2 is YFSETQ. Trimming left V 1 base short and J 4 bases short, with 11 bases between. CDR3 in DNA: TGCGCCAGCAGCTTGATCGGGGACGCAGAGACCCAGTACTTC. It yields the protein CASSLIGDAETQYF. Complete variable domain (other parts from reference TRBV5-1 and TRBJ2-5): KAGVTQTPRYLIKTRGQQVTLSCSPISGHRSVSWYQQTPGQGLQFLFEYFSETQRNKGNFPGRFSGRQFSNSRSEMNVSTLELGDSALYLCASSLIGDAETQYFGPGTRLLVL.

The chain joins TRBV7-2 to TRBJ2-1; D unclear. V was clipped by 0 bases and J by 10 bases, with 10 bases between them. CDR3 length equals 13 residues. The V gene's germline CDR1 is SGHTA and CDR2 FQGNSA. CDR3 sequence reads: CASSLAESGEQFF. CDR3 DNA sequence: TGTGCCAGCAGCTTAGCGGAGAGTGGAGAGCAGTTCTTC.

This clonotype was recorded a few times. The rearrangement joins TRBV5-1 to TRBJ2-2, with a possible D match to TRBD1 (6 bases). There are 14 residues in the CDR3. V lost 4 bases and J 1 base, leaving 8 bases between the germline ends. Germline V gives CDR1 SGHRS, CDR2 YFSETQ. The CDR3 bases are TGCGCCAGCAGCACGGGACAGAACACCGGGGAGCTGTTTTTT. It codes for CASSTGQNTGELFF. Filled out from reference TRBV5-1 and TRBJ2-2, the complete variable domain reads KAGVTQTPRYLIKTRGQQVTLSCSPISGHRSVSWYQQTPGQGLQFLFEYFSETQRNKGNFPGRFSGRQFSNSRSEMNVSTLELGDSALYLCASSTGQNTGELFFGEGSRLTVL.

This clonotype was seen only a few times. The chain carries TRBV12-3 or TRBV12-4 and TRBJ1-6; the D is unclear. The CDR3 length is 13 residues. Trimming cost V 6 bases and J 10 bases, with 13 bases left between them. This CDR3 is CASSPQGVSPLHF. CDR3 bases: TGTGCCAGCAGCCCCCAAGGTGTCTCACCCCTCCACTTT.

This clonotype was seen more than once but under ten times. This chain joins TRBV21-1 and TRBJ2-1. TRBV21-1 is a pseudogene. CDR3 size: 17 residues. CDR3: CASSFTQVESSYNEQFF. CDR3 nucleotide sequence: TGTGCCAGCAGCTTCACCCAGGTGGAAAGCTCCTACAATGAGCAGTTCTTC.

In this sample, this clonotype turned up a few times. The J gene is TRBJ2-3, the V gene TRBV7-3, with 7 nucleotides matching TRBD1. CDR1 SGHTA and CDR2 FQGTGA come from the germline V gene. With 8 bases clipped from V and 2 bases from J, the junction kept 7 bases outside the gene matches. The CDR3 covers 14 residues. The CDR3 loop is CASSGTENTDTQYF. The CDR3 nucleotides are TGTGCCAGCTCGGGGACAGAAAACACAGATACGCAGTATTTT.

The V and J genes are TRBV29-1 and TRBJ2-1; D could derive from TRBD1 or TRBD2 (5 bases each). V was trimmed by 7 bases and J by 3 bases, leaving 22 bases between them. The CDR3 totals 16 residues. Germline assignment: CDR1 SQVTM and CDR2 ANQGSEA. The CDR3 loop is CSGVLGARIDYNEQFF. The CDR3, as DNA: TGCAGCGGCGTACTCGGGGCCCGAATCGACTACAATGAGCAGTTCTTC.

This clonotype has a handful of counts. This sequence joins TRBV12-3 or TRBV12-4 and TRBJ1-3, with D hard to call. The CDR3 runs to 16 residues. V dropped 3 bases and J dropped 0 bases, with 12 bases sitting between them. CDR3 residues: CASSFTSPNSGNTIYF. For the CDR3, the DNA is TGTGCCAGCAGTTTCACAAGTCCTAACTCTGGAAACACCATATATTTT.

This clonotype was seen a few times. The chain is built from TRBV5-6 and TRBJ2-5; TRBD2 matches at 10 bases. Trimming removed 0 bases from V and 1 base from J; junction bases left unmatched: 3. The CDR3 spans 16 residues. The V gene's germline CDR1 is SGHDT and CDR2 YYEEEE. CDR3 nucleotides: TGTGCCAGCAGCTTGGTTAGCGGGGGGATCCAAGAGACCCAGTACTTC. Residues: CASSLVSGGIQETQYF.

Only a few counts were recorded for this clonotype. V usage is TRBV5-1 and J usage is TRBJ2-7, with 8 bases that match TRBD1. The CDR3 has 15 amino acids. With 4 bases clipped from V and 6 bases from J, the junction kept 12 bases outside the gene matches. Per the germline V gene, CDR1 is SGHRS and CDR2 is YFSETQ. CDR3 amino acids: CASSPGRGQGIEQYF. CDR3 DNA: TGCGCCAGCAGCCCCGGACGAGGACAGGGTATCGAGCAGTACTTC.

The chain joins TRBV4-3 to TRBJ2-7; D remains ambiguous. Germline values: CDR1 LGHNA, CDR2 YSLEER. V lost 0 bases to trimming and J lost 1 base, with 4 bases between them. This CDR3 contains 13 residues. The CDR3 coding sequence is TGCGCCAGCAGCCAAGATTTATCCTACGAGCAGTACTTC. Its translation is CASSQDLSYEQYF.

The chain carries TRBV4-1 and TRBJ2-3; the match to TRBD2 covers 10 bases. Germline V gene data show CDR1 as MGHRA and CDR2 as YSYEKL. The CDR3 sequence is 16 residues long. J gave up 0 bases and V 4 bases, and 4 bases lay outside the gene matches. The chain's CDR3 is CASSRQLAGSTDTQYF. CDR3 in DNA: TGCGCCAGCAGCCGCCAACTAGCGGGGAGCACAGATACGCAGTATTTT.

The chain joins TRBV28 to TRBJ2-1; tentatively, D is TRBD1 or TRBD2 (5 bases each). This CDR3 is 12 amino acids long. From germline, CDR1 is MDHEN and CDR2 SYDVKM. The germline V and J ends were trimmed by 4 bases and 4 bases, with 5 bases remaining between them. The CDR3 reads CASSWGYNEQFF. CDR3 nucleotides: TGTGCCAGCAGTTGGGGGTACAATGAGCAGTTCTTC.

The chain uses TRBV7-8 and TRBJ2-7, with D possibly matching TRBD2 (9 bases). V lost 3 bases and J 6 bases, leaving 18 bases between the germline ends. The germline V gene has CDR1 SGHVS and CDR2 FQNEAQ. The CDR3 has 15 amino acids. CDR3 DNA: TGTGCCAGCAGCTTCGGACAGGGAGCGGGGGGCGAGCAGTACTTC. This translates into CASSFGQGAGGEQYF. Looking up the rest from reference TRBV7-8 and TRBJ2-7 gives the full variable domain: GAGVSQSPRYKVAKRGQDVALRCDPISGHVSLFWYQQALGQGPEFLTYFQNEAQLDKSGLPSDRFFAERPEGSVSTLKIQRTQQEDSAVYLCASSFGQGAGGEQYFGPGTRLTVT.

In this sample, this clonotype turned up a few times. The V gene is TRBV4-3, the J gene TRBJ2-5, with 7 bases matching TRBD2. CDR1 and CDR2 from the germline V gene are LGHNA and YSLEER. The CDR3 has 14 residues. The V segment lost 1 base and the J segment 9 bases; nucleotides outside the gene matches: 8. The CDR3 sequence: CASSQVGTTRAQYF. The CDR3 bases are TGCGCCAGCAGCCAAGTGGGGACTACTCGGGCCCAGTACTTC.

This clonotype was observed a few times. This rearrangement joins TRBV7-2 to TRBJ2-1; D is ambiguous. The CDR3 spans 11 residues. Germline CDR1 reads SGHTA; CDR2 reads FQGNSA. Trimming shortened V by 1 base and J by 13 bases, and 8 bases separated the two germline ends. The CDR3 DNA reads as TGTGCCAGCAGCTTAGGAACTTTACAGTTCTTC. Protein: CASSLGTLQFF.

The gene calls are TRBV10-3 and TRBJ2-7; no firm D call. The CDR3 runs to 16 residues. Trimming stripped 4 bases from V and 3 bases from J, with 19 bases between. Germline CDR1 reads ENHRY; CDR2 reads SYGVKD. The CDR3 reads CAISGPDSNKIYEQYF. The DNA of the CDR3 is TGTGCCATCAGTGGGCCCGACTCCAATAAAATCTACGAGCAGTACTTC.

This clonotype has only a few counts. The V gene is TRBV6-5, the J gene TRBJ2-3; D is possibly TRBD2 (5 bases). V was cut by 2 bases and J by 6 bases, with 12 bases left in between. The CDR3 contains 14 residues. CDR1 and CDR2 from the germline V gene are MNHEY and SVGAGI. The CDR3 nucleotides read TGTGCCAGCAGTTACGGTGCTGGGAGTGATACGCAGTATTTT. Translated: CASSYGAGSDTQYF.